These T cell receptor beta chains were read from a single sample in a study of blood T cell repertoires in COVID-19. Sequencing was performed with immunoSEQ multiplex PCR; in TCRdb, only in-frame clones are kept and a portion is missing. The repertoire holds around 250,000 clones, with roughly 89% as singletons. Sequencing was performed on PBMCs or T cells enriched from blood (not recorded which). All receptors derive from a woman between 25 and 40 years old who had recovered from COVID-19. CDR3s include the opening cysteine and the closing phenylalanine or tryptophan. Each record gives: CDR3 DNA, CDR3 protein, clone size, J gene, V gene, D gene. D genes are given only for firm matches. Expanded clones get a size class; other rows say once, few or many, or leave the size out.

cdr3_nt: TGTGCCAGCAGCTTGCCCCGTCCAGATACGCAGTATTTT
cdr3_aa: CASSLPRPDTQYF
clone_size: -
j_call: TRBJ2-3
v_call: TRBV5-4
d_call: -

cdr3_nt: TGTGCCAGCAGTTTGGGAGGGGCGGGCAGAACTTCTAACACCATATATTTT
cdr3_aa: CASSLGGAGRTSNTIYF
clone_size: -
j_call: TRBJ1-3
v_call: TRBV28
d_call: -

cdr3_nt: TGTGCCAGTAGTTCGGGGACAGCCTGGCGCTTATTAAAGAACACTGAAGCTTTCTTT
cdr3_aa: CASSSGTAWRLLKNTEAFF
clone_size: -
j_call: TRBJ1-1
v_call: TRBV19
d_call: TRBD1

cdr3_nt: TGTGCCAGCAGCTCGTCCAATGAAAAACTGTTTTTT
cdr3_aa: CASSSSNEKLFF
clone_size: -
j_call: TRBJ1-4
v_call: TRBV5-4
d_call: -

cdr3_nt: TGTGCCAGCAGTTACGGAGGGGGCCGTCAGGAGACCCAGTACTTC
cdr3_aa: CASSYGGGRQETQYF
clone_size: -
j_call: TRBJ2-5
v_call: TRBV6-5
d_call: -

cdr3_nt: TGCGCCAGCAGCTTGTCTCCAGGGGAGAACCAGCCCCAGCATTTT
cdr3_aa: CASSLSPGENQPQHF
clone_size: -
j_call: TRBJ1-5
v_call: TRBV5-1
d_call: -

cdr3_nt: TGCGCCAGCAGCCAAGACGTAGGGGGGGGCCCAGATACGCAGTATTTT
cdr3_aa: CASSQDVGGGPDTQYF
clone_size: -
j_call: TRBJ2-3
v_call: TRBV4-3
d_call: -

cdr3_nt: TGTGCCAGCAGCTTTAGCGGGAGGGCCTTGATGGTGAGGGAGACCCAGTACTTC
cdr3_aa: CASSFSGRALMVRETQYF
clone_size: -
j_call: TRBJ2-5
v_call: TRBV7-8
d_call: TRBD2

cdr3_nt: TGTGCCAGAAGCTTGTGGCCGGGATGGGATTCTCGGTCTAGCACAGATACGCAGTATTTT
cdr3_aa: CARSLWPGWDSRSSTDTQYF
clone_size: -
j_call: TRBJ2-3
v_call: TRBV5-3
d_call: -

cdr3_nt: TGTGCCAGCAGTTTGAACAGAAACACTGAAGCTTTCTTT
cdr3_aa: CASSLNRNTEAFF
clone_size: -
j_call: TRBJ1-1
v_call: TRBV28
d_call: -

cdr3_nt: TGTGCCAGTATAGCTAGCACAGATACGCAGTATTTT
cdr3_aa: CASIASTDTQYF
clone_size: -
j_call: TRBJ2-3
v_call: TRBV6-5
d_call: -

cdr3_nt: TGTGCCAGTAGCCCCGGGACTAGCGGGATTCATGAGCAGTTCTTC
cdr3_aa: CASSPGTSGIHEQFF
clone_size: -
j_call: TRBJ2-1
v_call: TRBV19
d_call: TRBD2

cdr3_nt: TGTGCCACCAGACAGGGGAACACTGAAGCTTTCTTT
cdr3_aa: CATRQGNTEAFF
clone_size: -
j_call: TRBJ1-1
v_call: TRBV28
d_call: TRBD1

cdr3_nt: TGTGCCAGTAGTCAGGGGACTAGCGGAGCGAATGAGCAGTTCTTC
cdr3_aa: CASSQGTSGANEQFF
clone_size: -
j_call: TRBJ2-1
v_call: TRBV19
d_call: TRBD2

cdr3_nt: TGTGCCAGCAGAGTATCAAGCGGGGGGAGCTCCTACGAGCAGTACTTC
cdr3_aa: CASRVSSGGSSYEQYF
clone_size: once
j_call: TRBJ2-7
v_call: TRBV2
d_call: TRBD2

cdr3_nt: TGTGCCAGCAGCTTGAACAGTTTCGACGAGCAGTACTTC
cdr3_aa: CASSLNSFDEQYF
clone_size: -
j_call: TRBJ2-7
v_call: TRBV7-2
d_call: -

cdr3_nt: TGTGCCAGCAGACGAGACAGGGGAATGAACACTGAAGCTTTCTTT
cdr3_aa: CASRRDRGMNTEAFF
clone_size: -
j_call: TRBJ1-1
v_call: TRBV5-4
d_call: TRBD1

cdr3_nt: TGTGCCAGCAGCCCTTGGACTAGCGGGAGGGGGAATGAGCAGTTCTTC
cdr3_aa: CASSPWTSGRGNEQFF
clone_size: -
j_call: TRBJ2-1
v_call: TRBV5-5
d_call: TRBD2

cdr3_nt: TGCGCCAGCAGCTTGACAGGGGCGATGAACACTGAAGCTTTCTTT
cdr3_aa: CASSLTGAMNTEAFF
clone_size: -
j_call: TRBJ1-1
v_call: TRBV5-1
d_call: TRBD1

cdr3_nt: TGCAGCGTCGTCGGGGGGTTTAACACTGAAGCTTTCTTT
cdr3_aa: CSVVGGFNTEAFF
clone_size: -
j_call: TRBJ1-1
v_call: TRBV29-1
d_call: -

cdr3_nt: TGTGCCAGCAGATCCAACGACAGAGGACCGAACTATGGCTACACCTTC
cdr3_aa: CASRSNDRGPNYGYTF
clone_size: -
j_call: TRBJ1-2
v_call: TRBV7-2
d_call: -

cdr3_nt: TGTGCCACCAGCAGTAGAACAGGGAGGGGGTATCAGCCCCAGCATTTT
cdr3_aa: CATSSRTGRGYQPQHF
clone_size: few
j_call: TRBJ1-5
v_call: TRBV15
d_call: -

cdr3_nt: TGTGCCAGCAGAGGGAGTGGAAATCAGCCCCAGCATTTT
cdr3_aa: CASRGSGNQPQHF
clone_size: -
j_call: TRBJ1-5
v_call: TRBV2
d_call: -

cdr3_nt: TGTGCCAGCTCACCAAGCAGGGCTTCCTACAATGAGCAGTTCTTC
cdr3_aa: CASSPSRASYNEQFF
clone_size: once
j_call: TRBJ2-1
v_call: TRBV18
d_call: -

cdr3_nt: TGTGCCAGTACCCCCAGCGGTAATTACGAGCAGTACTTC
cdr3_aa: CASTPSGNYEQYF
clone_size: -
j_call: TRBJ2-7
v_call: TRBV19
d_call: -

cdr3_nt: TGTGCCAGTGAACCCGCGGGGGGCCCGGACACTGAAGCTTTCTTT
cdr3_aa: CASEPAGGPDTEAFF
clone_size: -
j_call: TRBJ1-1
v_call: TRBV2
d_call: -

cdr3_nt: TGTGCCAGCAGCTTAGCCTTCTCTAGCGGCCCCTACAATGAGCAGTTCTTC
cdr3_aa: CASSLAFSSGPYNEQFF
clone_size: -
j_call: TRBJ2-1
v_call: TRBV7-9
d_call: TRBD2

cdr3_nt: TGTGCCAGCAGCTCCACCCTACAGAGCTCTGGAAACACCATATATTTT
cdr3_aa: CASSSTLQSSGNTIYF
clone_size: -
j_call: TRBJ1-3
v_call: TRBV7-2
d_call: -

cdr3_nt: TGCAGCGTAGTATTAACAGGAGGGCGGGCTGAAGCTTTCTTT
cdr3_aa: CSVVLTGGRAEAFF
clone_size: -
j_call: TRBJ1-1
v_call: TRBV29-1
d_call: -

cdr3_nt: TGTGCCAGCAGTTTCGGGGGGAACTACGAGCAGTACTTC
cdr3_aa: CASSFGGNYEQYF
clone_size: -
j_call: TRBJ2-7
v_call: TRBV27
d_call: TRBD2

cdr3_nt: TGCGCCAGCAGCTTCAGCGGGCCTAACAGGGGGCGCGATGGCTACACCTTC
cdr3_aa: CASSFSGPNRGRDGYTF
clone_size: many
j_call: TRBJ1-2
v_call: TRBV5-1
d_call: TRBD1

cdr3_nt: TGTGCCAGCAGCTTAGAGGTGGCAGGGGGCCGCTATGGCTACACCTTC
cdr3_aa: CASSLEVAGGRYGYTF
clone_size: -
j_call: TRBJ1-2
v_call: TRBV11-2
d_call: TRBD1

cdr3_nt: TGCGCCAGCAGCTTGGACAGGACGGGTGGCTACACCTTC
cdr3_aa: CASSLDRTGGYTF
clone_size: -
j_call: TRBJ1-2
v_call: TRBV5-1
d_call: -

cdr3_nt: TGCGCCAGCAGTGGGACAGGGGGCTCTTTAGTCGCACCCCTCCACTTT
cdr3_aa: CASSGTGGSLVAPLHF
clone_size: -
j_call: TRBJ1-6
v_call: TRBV5-1
d_call: TRBD1

cdr3_nt: TGTGCCTGGAGTGAGGGGGCGTACTATGGCTACACCTTC
cdr3_aa: CAWSEGAYYGYTF
clone_size: -
j_call: TRBJ1-2
v_call: TRBV30
d_call: TRBD1

cdr3_nt: TGTGCCAGCAGTTTAGCGGGAGAAGGCTACAATGAGCAGTTCTTC
cdr3_aa: CASSLAGEGYNEQFF
clone_size: -
j_call: TRBJ2-1
v_call: TRBV28
d_call: TRBD2

cdr3_nt: TGTGCCAGCAGCGCCGGGGGGAACACTGAAGCTTTCTTT
cdr3_aa: CASSAGGNTEAFF
clone_size: -
j_call: TRBJ1-1
v_call: TRBV9
d_call: -

cdr3_nt: TGTGCCAGCAGCTTATCTATTGAGCAGTTCTTC
cdr3_aa: CASSLSIEQFF
clone_size: once
j_call: TRBJ2-1
v_call: TRBV7-9
d_call: -

cdr3_nt: TGTGCCAGCAGCCACCGCAGGGCTATAGGGGGTGGAAACACCATATATTTT
cdr3_aa: CASSHRRAIGGGNTIYF
clone_size: -
j_call: TRBJ1-3
v_call: TRBV27
d_call: -

cdr3_nt: TGTGCCAGCAGTCGAAGGATCATCTACAGTTTCAATGAGCAGTTCTTC
cdr3_aa: CASSRRIIYSFNEQFF
clone_size: -
j_call: TRBJ2-1
v_call: TRBV6-2/TRBV6-3
d_call: -

cdr3_nt: TGTGCCACCAGCAGAGATAGGGCGGGCGGTTACAATGAGCAGTTCTTC
cdr3_aa: CATSRDRAGGYNEQFF
clone_size: -
j_call: TRBJ2-1
v_call: TRBV15
d_call: -

cdr3_nt: TGTGCCAGCAGCCGTCTCCCGAGGGCGGGAGGGGACACCGGGGAGCTGTTTTTT
cdr3_aa: CASSRLPRAGGDTGELFF
clone_size: -
j_call: TRBJ2-2
v_call: TRBV4-2
d_call: TRBD2

cdr3_nt: TGTGCCAGCAGTACATACGGGGCCAACGTCCTGACTTTC
cdr3_aa: CASSTYGANVLTF
clone_size: -
j_call: TRBJ2-6
v_call: TRBV6-5
d_call: -

cdr3_nt: TGCGCCAGCAGCCAAGATACAGGGAATGAAAAACTGTTTTTT
cdr3_aa: CASSQDTGNEKLFF
clone_size: -
j_call: TRBJ1-4
v_call: TRBV4-3
d_call: -

cdr3_nt: TGCGCCAGCAGCCGTGACCTAGCGGGTCAGGCCTACAATGAGCAGTTCTTC
cdr3_aa: CASSRDLAGQAYNEQFF
clone_size: -
j_call: TRBJ2-1
v_call: TRBV4-1
d_call: TRBD2

cdr3_nt: TGCGCCAGCAGCTTGGTAGGGGCAGGGGTCAACTCCTACGAGCAGTACTTC
cdr3_aa: CASSLVGAGVNSYEQYF
clone_size: once
j_call: TRBJ2-7
v_call: TRBV5-1
d_call: -

cdr3_nt: TGCGCCAGCAGCTTGGATACTAGCGACCAAGGGACAGATACGCAGTATTTT
cdr3_aa: CASSLDTSDQGTDTQYF
clone_size: -
j_call: TRBJ2-3
v_call: TRBV5-1
d_call: TRBD2

cdr3_nt: TGCAGTGCCCAGGGTCCTGAAGCTTTCTTT
cdr3_aa: CSAQGPEAFF
clone_size: -
j_call: TRBJ1-1
v_call: TRBV20-1
d_call: -

cdr3_nt: TGTGCCAGCAGTTTTCGGGCCGGGGAGCTGTTTTTT
cdr3_aa: CASSFRAGELFF
clone_size: -
j_call: TRBJ2-2
v_call: TRBV28
d_call: -

cdr3_nt: TGCGCCAGCAGCGTATCCTCCTACGAGCAGTACTTC
cdr3_aa: CASSVSSYEQYF
clone_size: many
j_call: TRBJ2-7
v_call: TRBV5-1
d_call: -

cdr3_nt: TGCGCCAGCGTCCCTAGCGGGATAAGGGGAGAGACCCAGTACTTC
cdr3_aa: CASVPSGIRGETQYF
clone_size: -
j_call: TRBJ2-5
v_call: TRBV4-3
d_call: TRBD2

cdr3_nt: TGTGCCAGTAGTAGAAGGACAGGGGAATTCGTTGAAGCTTTCTTT
cdr3_aa: CASSRRTGEFVEAFF
clone_size: -
j_call: TRBJ1-1
v_call: TRBV19
d_call: TRBD1

cdr3_nt: TGTGCCAGCAGCTTGGCGGGGTTTGGTAATTCACCCCTCCACTTT
cdr3_aa: CASSLAGFGNSPLHF
clone_size: -
j_call: TRBJ1-6
v_call: TRBV5-4
d_call: -

cdr3_nt: TGTGCCAGCAGCCAAGGGCAGGGGGGAAACACCATATATTTT
cdr3_aa: CASSQGQGGNTIYF
clone_size: -
j_call: TRBJ1-3
v_call: TRBV3-1/TRBV3-2
d_call: -

cdr3_nt: TGTGCCAGCAGTTCTTATGGGACAACATACTACGAGCAGTACTTC
cdr3_aa: CASSSYGTTYYEQYF
clone_size: once
j_call: TRBJ2-7
v_call: TRBV6-2/TRBV6-3
d_call: -